This passage covers 24 T cell receptor beta chains from one sample sequenced in a study of cytomegalovirus exposure and HLA in healthy donors. A multiplex PCR was run with 60 Vbeta primers and 13 Jbeta primers. TCRdb keeps only in-frame clones here, not all; method: immunoSEQ multiplex PCR. The sample contains 200,000 to 250,000 clones, 85% of which appear only once. Material for sequencing was PBMCs. The receptors derive from a girl aged 2-15 years in good health and CMV-seronegative.

This sequence joins TRBV29-1 and TRBJ1-1, with D possibly being TRBD1 (5 bases). The length of the CDR3 is 13 residues. Trimming pared 4 bases from V and 0 bases from J, leaving 9 bases between. Germline V gene lookup returns CDR1 SQVTM and CDR2 ANQGSEA. The DNA for the CDR3 is TGCAGCGTTGCACCGGACATGAACACTGAAGCTTTCTTT. This sequence encodes CSVAPDMNTEAFF.

The table lists this clone with a count of one. The rearrangement uses TRBV5-1 and TRBJ2-5; possible D gene TRBD2, 6 bases. The V gene lost 7 bases and the J gene lost 2 bases, with 18 bases spanning the gap. The length of the CDR3 is 15 residues. Germline V lookup: CDR1 SGHRS, CDR2 YFSETQ. This CDR3 is CASVRGTLEQETQYF. DNA for the CDR3: TGCGCCAGCGTTCGCGGGACTCTGGAACAAGAGACCCAGTACTTC.

The J gene is TRBJ2-7, the V gene TRBV30, with 7 bases lining up with TRBD2. CDR1 and CDR2 (germline): GTSNPN, SVGIG (reference sequence). The CDR3 is 13 residues long. Unmatched junction bases numbered 7, after V lost 7 bases and J lost 1 base. Here the CDR3 reads CAFLSGMSYEQYF. The CDR3, as DNA: TGTGCCTTCCTAAGCGGGATGTCCTACGAGCAGTACTTC.

The CDR3 sequence: CASSQVPHRWSNYGYTF. In nucleotides, the CDR3 is TGCGCCAGCAGCCAAGTCCCCCACAGGTGGTCTAACTATGGCTACACCTTC. The rearrangement uses TRBV4-1 and TRBJ1-2; TRBD1 is a possible D gene (5 bases). The CDR3 covers 17 residues. The V end lost 1 base, the J end lost 0 bases, and 15 bases lay between the germline ends. Germline V gene data show CDR1 as MGHRA and CDR2 as YSYEKL.

The rearrangement links TRBV4-1 to TRBJ2-7; 9 nucleotides line up with TRBD1. V gave up 0 bases and J gave up 2 bases; unmatched junction bases: 5. The CDR3 totals 16 residues. CDR1 is MGHRA, CDR2 YSYEKL, per germline. The CDR3 region is CASSQEGTGWPYEQYF. The DNA of the CDR3 is TGCGCCAGCAGCCAAGAGGGGACAGGGTGGCCCTACGAGCAGTACTTC.

The chain is built from TRBV9 and TRBJ2-1; tentative D call: TRBD2 (6 bases). The germline V and J ends were trimmed by 2 bases and 0 bases, with 9 bases remaining between them. This CDR3 is 15 amino acids long. Germline CDR1 is SGDLS and CDR2 is YYNGEE. The CDR3 spells CASSVVGSSYNEQFF. CDR3 nucleotide sequence: TGTGCCAGCAGCGTCGTCGGGAGCTCCTACAATGAGCAGTTCTTC.

This clone was detected a few times. This rearrangement joins TRBV7-9 to TRBJ1-1, with 8 bases that match TRBD1. The CDR3 extends over 15 amino acids. The V gene end was trimmed by 5 bases and the J gene end by 1 base; junction bases not matched to a gene: 6. CDR1 SEHNR and CDR2 FQNEAQ come from the germline V gene (reference sequence). The CDR3 bases are TGTGCCAGCAGCATTCTAGGGACAGGGAACACTGAAGCTTTCTTT. Its translation is CASSILGTGNTEAFF.

This chain connects TRBV7-9 to TRBJ1-1; no clear D. V was cut by 6 bases and J by 2 bases, with 10 bases left in between. CDR1 and CDR2 from the germline V gene are SEHNR and FQNEAQ (reference sequence). The CDR3 extends over 13 amino acids. This chain's CDR3 is CASSLRHNTEAFF. In DNA, the CDR3 is TGTGCCAGCAGTCTTAGACATAACACTGAAGCTTTCTTT.

The genes are TRBV27 and TRBJ2-7; TRBD1 matches 12 bases. This CDR3 region has 14 residues. Per the germline V gene, CDR1 is MNHEY and CDR2 is SMNVEV (reference sequence). The V and J ends lost 6 bases and 6 bases, in that order; junction bases with no gene match: 6. The CDR3: CASSSGTGGVEQYF. The CDR3 DNA reads as TGTGCCAGCAGCTCCGGGACAGGGGGCGTCGAGCAGTACTTC.

This chain joins TRBV7-7 and TRBJ2-7, with a weak D call TRBD1 (5 bases). Per germline, CDR1 SSHAT and CDR2 FNYEAQ (reference sequence). V lost 3 bases, J lost 2 bases, and 11 bases lay in between. This CDR3 spans 14 amino acids. CDR3 coding DNA: TGTGCCAGCAGCTTCGACAGTGGAACCTACGAGCAGTACTTC. Protein: CASSFDSGTYEQYF.

This chain joins TRBV19 and TRBJ1-1; possible D gene TRBD1, 5 bases. The V gene's germline CDR1 is LNHDA and CDR2 SQIVND (reference sequence). The CDR3 has 15 amino acids. Trimming shortened V by 6 bases and J by 1 base, and 15 bases separated the two germline ends. The CDR3 is CASSPWGRPNTEAFF. Here the CDR3 DNA reads TGTGCCAGTAGCCCCTGGGGCAGACCGAACACTGAAGCTTTCTTT.

J is TRBJ2-5 and V is TRBV19, with TRBD2 identical over 8 bases. The CDR3 is made up of 16 amino acids. Germline lookup yields CDR1 LNHDA and CDR2 SQIVND (reference sequence). V lost 10 bases, J lost 2 bases, and 15 bases stayed unmatched. The CDR3 sequence is CATQGGLAGPQETQYF. The DNA of the CDR3 is TGTGCCACGCAAGGAGGGCTAGCGGGCCCTCAAGAGACCCAGTACTTC.

V is TRBV7-8 and J is TRBJ2-2, with TRBD2 matching 9 bases. Germline values: CDR1 SGHVS, CDR2 FQNEAQ. The CDR3 spans 17 residues. Trimming removed 1 base from V and 1 base from J; junction bases left unmatched: 4. The CDR3 loop reads CASSLELAGENTGELFF. CDR3 nucleotides: TGTGCCAGCAGCTTAGAGTTAGCGGGGGAGAACACCGGGGAGCTGTTTTTT.

This sequence joins TRBV10-1 and TRBJ1-3; perhaps TRBD1 as D (5 bases). This CDR3 spans 13 amino acids. V lost 6 bases and J lost 0, with 6 bases in between. The V gene's germline CDR1 is WNHNN and CDR2 SYGVQD (reference sequence). The DNA for the CDR3 is TGCGCCAGCAGCGACAGCTCTGGAAACACCATATATTTT. Translated: CASSDSSGNTIYF.

V is TRBV2 and J is TRBJ1-6, with D possibly TRBD1 on 6 matching bases. The V gene's germline CDR1 is SNHLY and CDR2 FYNNEI. The ends were cut back, 6 bases at V and 14 bases at J, with 14 bases in the middle. This CDR3 contains 12 residues. CDR3 coding DNA: TGTGCCAGCAGGCCAGGGGCGGAAACCCTCCACTTT. Translated, it gives CASRPGAETLHF.

The chain uses TRBV19 and TRBJ2-1; TRBD1 matches at 8 bases. V shed 1 base and J 5 bases; nucleotides not matched to a gene: 4. Per germline, CDR1 LNHDA and CDR2 SQIVND (reference sequence). The CDR3 has 15 residues. CDR3 amino acids: CASSIVRTGNNEQFF. The DNA of the CDR3 is TGTGCCAGTAGTATAGTAAGGACAGGGAACAATGAGCAGTTCTTC.

The gene calls are TRBV7-3 and TRBJ2-5, with 11 bases lining up with TRBD1. Germline V gene data show CDR1 as SGHTA and CDR2 as FQGTGA. With 5 bases clipped from V and 4 bases from J, the junction kept 6 bases outside the gene matches. This CDR3 contains 15 residues. The CDR3 DNA reads as TGTGCCAGCAGCCGCTCGGGACAGGGGGGAGAGACCCAGTACTTC. Translation gives CASSRSGQGGETQYF.

The genes are TRBV4-1 and TRBJ1-5, with D possibly TRBD1 on 5 matching bases. Trimming left V 2 bases short and J 0 bases short, with 26 bases between. The V gene's germline CDR1 is MGHRA and CDR2 YSYEKL. CDR3 length equals 21 residues. CDR3 residues: CASSQYDTQGDSYYSNQPQHF. As DNA, the CDR3 is TGCGCCAGCAGCCAATACGACACCCAGGGCGACTCCTACTATAGCAATCAGCCCCAGCATTTT.

The chain links TRBV7-2 to TRBJ2-4; 9 nucleotides match TRBD2. The germline CDR1 and CDR2 sequences are SGHTA and FQGNSA. This CDR3 contains 18 residues. The J segment lost 4 bases and the V segment lost 1 base, leaving 11 bases of the junction unmatched. The CDR3 region has the DNA TGTGCCAGCAGCTTAGAGGGCAGACCGGGACTAGCTAAAAACATTCAGTACTTC. Protein: CASSLEGRPGLAKNIQYF.

The rearrangement joins TRBV7-9 to TRBJ2-2, with 8 bases identical to TRBD1. The germline V gene has CDR1 SEHNR and CDR2 FQNEAQ (reference sequence). V dropped 2 bases and J dropped 4; count of bases not matched to a gene: 3. This CDR3 comprises 15 residues. The CDR3 region is CASSLHTGGTGELFF. DNA for the CDR3: TGTGCCAGCAGCTTACACACAGGGGGCACCGGGGAGCTGTTTTTT.

This sequence joins TRBV11-2 and TRBJ1-2; 8 positions agree with TRBD1. This CDR3 contains 15 residues. Germline V gene data show CDR1 as SGHAT and CDR2 as FQNNGV. Trimming took 4 bases from V and 4 from J; bases not matched to a gene: 8. The CDR3 loop reads CASSSGQGGSYGYTF. CDR3 coding DNA: TGTGCCAGCAGCTCAGGACAGGGAGGGAGCTATGGCTACACCTTC.

The V gene is TRBV4-2, the J gene TRBJ2-4; 8 nucleotides align to TRBD2. In germline, CDR1 is LGHNA, CDR2 YNFKEQ. The V gene end was trimmed by 0 bases and the J gene end by 3 bases; junction bases not matched to a gene: 4. CDR3 size: 16 residues. CDR3 protein: CASSQEREALKNIQYF. The DNA for the CDR3 is TGTGCCAGCAGCCAAGAGCGGGAGGCCCTCAAAAACATTCAGTACTTC.

This clone showed up just a few times. V usage is TRBV20-1 and J usage is TRBJ2-7; D is unclear. Germline V CDR1 and CDR2: DFQATT, SNEGSKA (reference sequence). The CDR3 sequence is 11 residues long. Trimming stripped 3 bases from V and 5 bases from J, with 8 bases between. The CDR3 region is CSAREYNEQYF. DNA for the CDR3: TGCAGTGCTAGGGAGTACAACGAGCAGTACTTC.

The chain links TRBV5-4 to TRBJ2-5; D may be TRBD1 (6 bases). V was shortened by 4 bases and J by 5 bases, with 15 bases between the two germline ends. The CDR3 loop spans 14 amino acids. Per the germline V gene, CDR1 is SGHNT and CDR2 is YYREEE (reference sequence). In DNA, the CDR3 is TGTGCCAGCAGCCCCGAAGGGGGTGGGGAGACCCAGTACTTC. Encoded protein: CASSPEGGGETQYF.